The 16 T cell receptor beta chains below all came from one sample that was sequenced in a study of blood T cell repertoires in COVID-19. Sequencing was performed with immunoSEQ multiplex PCR; in TCRdb, only in-frame clones are kept and a portion is missing. The table has about 100,000 clones, about 88% seen once. Sequencing was done on a sample of peripheral blood. The receptors originated from a man aged 30 to 45 in a cohort sampled during active COVID-19.

V and J are TRBV5-5 and TRBJ2-7; D may be TRBD1 (5 bases). Trimming took off 1 base at V and 3 bases at J, with 11 bases between the two ends. The CDR3 consists of 14 residues. CDR1 and CDR2 (germline): SGHKS, YYEKEE (reference sequence). CDR3 in amino acids: CASSLITGNYEQYF. The DNA of the CDR3 is TGTGCCAGCAGCTTGATTACAGGAAACTACGAGCAGTACTTC. Full variable domain (remainder filled in from reference TRBV5-5 and TRBJ2-7): DAGVTQSPTHLIKTRGQQVTLRCSPISGHKSVSWYQQVLGQGPQFIFQYYEKEERGRGNFPDRFSARQFPNYSSELNVNALLLGDSALYLCASSLITGNYEQYFGPGTRLTVT.

The V gene is TRBV10-3, the J gene TRBJ2-1, with 7 positions matching TRBD2. With 9 bases clipped from V and 8 bases from J, the junction kept 10 bases outside the gene matches. CDR3 length equals 13 residues. Germline V gene lookup returns CDR1 ENHRY and CDR2 SYGVKD. The CDR3 sequence is CAIANDRGDEQFF. Here the CDR3 DNA reads TGTGCCATTGCAAATGACCGGGGGGATGAGCAGTTCTTC.

The chain combines TRBV7-8 with TRBJ2-5; TRBD2 aligns across 7 bases. Germline CDR1 and CDR2: SGHVS and FQNEAQ. The CDR3 covers 14 residues. V shed 3 bases and J 2 bases; nucleotides not matched to a gene: 3. The CDR3 sequence: CASSFGGKQETQYF. As DNA, the CDR3 is TGTGCCAGCAGCTTCGGGGGGAAGCAAGAGACCCAGTACTTC. Looking up the rest from reference TRBV7-8 and TRBJ2-5 gives the full variable domain: GAGVSQSPRYKVAKRGQDVALRCDPISGHVSLFWYQQALGQGPEFLTYFQNEAQLDKSGLPSDRFFAERPEGSVSTLKIQRTQQEDSAVYLCASSFGGKQETQYFGPGTRLLVL.

The J gene is TRBJ2-7, the V gene TRBV5-1; D is uncertain. Trimming pared 1 base from V and 1 base from J, leaving 12 bases between. CDR3 size: 15 residues. CDR1 SGHRS and CDR2 YFSETQ come from the germline V gene. CDR3 in DNA: TGCGCCAGCAGCTTGAGTACGGCCAGGTCCTACGAGCAGTACTTC. It codes for CASSLSTARSYEQYF.

The V gene is TRBV7-8, the J gene TRBJ1-6; 7 bases align to TRBD1. The trim removed 5 bases at V and 7 bases at J, leaving 17 bases unmatched. Germline V gene data show CDR1 as SGHVS and CDR2 as FQNEAQ. This CDR3 has 18 residues. CDR3 amino acids: CASSREKQGRRRNSPLHF. In nucleotides, the CDR3 is TGTGCCAGCAGCCGAGAAAAACAGGGGAGGCGAAGAAATTCACCCCTCCACTTT.

J is TRBJ1-2 and V is TRBV20-1; 8 bases agree with TRBD1. The CDR3 extends over 14 amino acids. Trimming removed 3 bases from V and 5 bases from J; junction bases left unmatched: 8. In germline, CDR1 is DFQATT, CDR2 SNEGSKA (reference sequence). This CDR3 reads CSASPPGQAYGYTF. CDR3 coding DNA: TGCAGTGCTAGTCCCCCGGGACAGGCGTATGGCTACACCTTC.

This chain uses TRBV4-1 with TRBJ2-1, with TRBD2 matching over 13 bases. Germline V CDR1 and CDR2: MGHRA, YSYEKL. V trimming: 1 base; J trimming: 9 bases; junction bases outside the gene matches: 12. The CDR3 contains 18 residues. CDR3 loop: CASSQGRELAGGPGEQFF. As DNA, the CDR3 is TGCGCCAGCAGCCAAGGAAGGGAACTAGCGGGGGGGCCCGGTGAGCAGTTCTTC.

In this sample, this clone turned up a few times. The chain couples TRBV6-6 to TRBJ2-7; 8 nucleotides align to TRBD1. There are 12 residues in the CDR3. The germline CDR1 and CDR2 sequences are MNHNY and SVGAGI (reference sequence). V shed 8 bases, J shed 2 bases, and the junction held 2 bases outside the gene matches. The CDR3: CASRQGTYEQYF. CDR3 bases: TGTGCCAGCCGACAGGGGACCTACGAGCAGTACTTC.

The rearrangement uses TRBV2 and TRBJ2-3; TRBD2 matches at 12 bases. From germline, CDR1 is SNHLY and CDR2 FYNNEI. This CDR3 comprises 15 residues. The junction had 5 bases not matched to a gene; V was cut back by 4 bases and J by 6 bases. The CDR3 here is CASSASGGASDTQYF. The CDR3 region has the DNA TGTGCCAGCAGTGCTAGCGGGGGGGCCTCCGATACGCAGTATTTT.

This clone was recorded only once. The rearrangement joins TRBV18 to TRBJ1-2; TRBD1 is a possible D gene (6 bases). CDR1 and CDR2 (germline): KGHSH, LQKENI. This CDR3 contains 13 residues. V was pared by 3 bases and J by 7 bases, with 12 bases between. The CDR3, as DNA: TGTGCCAGCTCACCCCAGGGGTCGGGTGGCTACACCTTC. It yields the protein CASSPQGSGGYTF.

For the CDR3, the DNA is TGTGCCAGCACCGCGACAGGGCCCGAAGCTTTCTTT. It encodes CASTATGPEAFF. The chain has TRBV7-2 and TRBJ1-1; 7 nucleotides agree with TRBD1. Germline-derived CDR1 and CDR2 are SGHTA and FQGNSA. Trimming at V came to 7 bases and at J to 8 bases, leaving 7 bases not matched to a gene. The CDR3 loop spans 12 amino acids. The full variable domain, its missing parts supplied by reference TRBV7-2 and TRBJ1-1, is GAGVSQSPSNKVTEKGKDVELRCDPISGHTALYWYRQSLGQGLEFLIYFQGNSAPDKSGLPSDRFSAERTGGSVSTLTIQRTQQEDSAVYLCASTATGPEAFFGQGTRLTVV.

This chain links TRBV12-3 or TRBV12-4 with TRBJ2-7; 9 positions match TRBD2. The CDR3 is 13 residues long. V trimming: 2 bases; J trimming: 5 bases; junction bases outside the gene matches: 1. The CDR3 here is CASSLLAGDEQYF. The CDR3 nucleotides are TGTGCCAGCAGTTTATTAGCGGGGGACGAGCAGTACTTC.

V is TRBV5-1 and J is TRBJ2-3; no reliable D call. Trimming stripped 0 bases from V and 0 bases from J, with 5 bases between. CDR1 SGHRS and CDR2 YFSETQ come from the germline V gene. The CDR3 totals 14 residues. CDR3 sequence: CASSLGGSTDTQYF. As DNA, the CDR3 is TGCGCCAGCAGCTTGGGTGGCAGCACAGATACGCAGTATTTT.

The chain uses TRBV4-3 and TRBJ2-5, with 8 bases fitting TRBD2. The V and J ends lost 0 bases and 5 bases, in that order; junction bases with no gene match: 8. The V gene's germline CDR1 is LGHNA and CDR2 YSLEER. This CDR3 is built from 16 residues. The CDR3 region has the DNA TGCGCCAGCAGCCAAGATGCCGGGACTAGTGGGGAGACCCAGTACTTC. This gives the protein CASSQDAGTSGETQYF.

The chain is built from TRBV18 and TRBJ1-1; weak D call: TRBD1 (5 bases). CDR3 length: 14 residues. Between the trimmed V and J ends, which lost 3 bases and 3 bases, there was a span of 11 bases. CDR1 and CDR2 (germline): KGHSH, LQKENI. CDR3 sequence (DNA): TGTGCCAGCTCACCCCAGGGTTTTGACACTGAAGCTTTCTTT. Translation: CASSPQGFDTEAFF.

The chain is built from TRBV2 and TRBJ2-2; 11 nucleotides agree with TRBD2. Trimming cost V 4 bases and J 7 bases; bases outside gene matches: 5. Germline V gene sequence: CDR1 SNHLY, CDR2 FYNNEI. The CDR3 runs 15 residues. CDR3 DNA sequence: TGTGCCAGCAGTGGGCTAGCGGGGGGTGACGGGGAGCTGTTTTTT. Protein sequence: CASSGLAGGDGELFF.